Listed below are T cell receptor beta chains from one sample, sequenced in a study of PD-L1 blockade in urothelial cancer. Profiled with immunoSEQ multiplex PCR; TCRdb holds only in-frame clones, not every one. The repertoire holds about 120,000 clones, around 90% seen once, with less than 4.5% in the top ten. The sample here was PBMCs, taken around atezolizumab (anti-PD-L1) treatment. The receptors stem from a man aged 55 to 70 with urothelial cancer. CDR3s include the opening cysteine and the closing phenylalanine or tryptophan. The D gene is left open where the match is weak. Clone size is not always given. Where it is, it says once, few, many or a class for expanded clones.

size	J	V	D	CDR3	DNA
-	TRBJ2-7	TRBV6-1	-	CASSRPGTYEQYF	TGTGCCAGCAGCCGCCCCGGTACCTACGAGCAGTACTTC
-	TRBJ1-2	TRBV6-5	TRBD1	CASSRDSQHYGYTF	TGTGCCAGCAGTCGGGACAGCCAACACTATGGCTACACCTTC
once	TRBJ2-7	TRBV15	TRBD1	CATRGTGNEQYF	TGTGCCACCAGGGGGACAGGGAACGAGCAGTACTTC
few	TRBJ1-1	TRBV6-4	TRBD1	CASSDSDRATEAFF	TGTGCCAGCAGTGACTCGGACAGGGCCACTGAAGCTTTCTTT
-	TRBJ1-2	TRBV19	-	CASSIGPGMRYGYTF	TGTGCCAGTAGTATAGGTCCGGGAATGAGGTATGGCTACACCTTC
-	TRBJ2-5	TRBV18	TRBD1	CASSPQGAGETQYF	TGTGCCAGCTCACCACAGGGGGCCGGGGAGACCCAGTACTTC
-	TRBJ2-7	TRBV2	-	CASSGAYEQYF	TGTGCCAGCAGTGGAGCCTACGAGCAGTACTTC
-	TRBJ2-1	TRBV5-8	TRBD1	CASSLGQGLYNEQFF	TGTGCCAGCAGCCTAGGACAGGGACTCTACAATGAGCAGTTCTTC
-	TRBJ2-5	TRBV5-1	TRBD2	CASSSDSGSGETQYF	TGCGCCAGCAGCAGCGATAGCGGGAGCGGAGAGACCCAGTACTTC
-	TRBJ2-7	TRBV12-5	TRBD2	CASAQGLNYEQYF	TGTGCTAGTGCCCAGGGACTAAACTACGAGCAGTACTTC
-	TRBJ2-5	TRBV4-2	-	CASSQFGAGFQETQYF	TGTGCCAGCAGCCAATTCGGAGCAGGGTTCCAAGAGACCCAGTACTTC
-	TRBJ2-5	TRBV6-1	-	CASSRGISQETQYF	TGTGCCAGCAGTAGGGGGATATCACAAGAGACCCAGTACTTC
-	TRBJ2-2	TRBV5-1	TRBD1	CASSLGTGGLNTGELFF	TGCGCCAGCAGCTTGGGGACAGGGGGATTGAACACCGGGGAGCTGTTTTTT
-	TRBJ1-1	TRBV19	-	CASRDPGGLTEAFF	TGTGCCAGTAGAGATCCCGGGGGACTCACTGAAGCTTTCTTT
-	TRBJ2-5	TRBV6-4	TRBD2	CATGTSFQETQYF	TGTGCCACCGGGACTAGCTTCCAAGAGACCCAGTACTTC
-	TRBJ2-4	TRBV4-2	TRBD2	CASSHGTSGRDNIQYF	TGTGCCAGCAGCCATGGAACTAGCGGGAGAGACAACATTCAGTACTTC
-	TRBJ2-3	TRBV28	TRBD2	CASSSPTSGATDTQYF	TGTGCCAGCAGTTCCCCGACTAGCGGGGCCACAGATACGCAGTATTTT
once	TRBJ2-2	TRBV15	TRBD2	CATSRGGLAGGTSTGELFF	TGTGCCACCAGCAGAGGTGGACTAGCGGGGGGGACGTCCACCGGGGAGCTGTTTTTT
-	TRBJ2-7	TRBV7-2	-	CASSLVGGVGYF	TGTGCCAGCAGCTTAGTGGGAGGCGTGGGGTACTTC
-	TRBJ2-7	TRBV5-1	-	CASFGGWGPYEQYF	TGCGCCAGCTTCGGGGGATGGGGACCTTACGAGCAGTACTTC
-	TRBJ2-7	TRBV12-5	-	CASANTGSEQYF	TGTGCTAGTGCGAACACAGGCTCCGAGCAGTACTTC
-	TRBJ1-4	TRBV7-7	-	CASSSVSKEKLFF	TGTGCCAGCAGTTCCGTTAGTAAGGAAAAACTGTTTTTT
-	TRBJ1-1	TRBV9	TRBD1	CASSETGSGTEAFF	TGTGCCAGCAGCGAGACAGGGTCTGGGACTGAAGCTTTCTTT
-	TRBJ2-7	TRBV9	-	CASSVGTGTEQYF	TGTGCCAGCAGCGTAGGTACGGGGACAGAGCAGTACTTC
-	TRBJ1-1	TRBV6-1	-	CASSDDRNMNTEAFF	TGTGCCAGCAGTGATGACAGGAACATGAACACTGAAGCTTTCTTT
-	TRBJ2-1	TRBV5-4	-	CASSLGLAIQFF	TGTGCCAGCAGCCTCGGCCTAGCCATTCAGTTCTTC